This T cell receptor (beta chain) was identified during a study of metastatic and nonmetastatic thyroid tumors. The overall study: Samples came from malignant and benign thyroid patients, and repertoires were compared across blood and tumor or nodule tissue. The study's findings and limits: According to reports, the diversity of TCR beta was significantly higher in malignant thyroid tumors than in benign nodules, and this held in both blood and tumor samples.

How the authors handled the data: What underpinned the distant-metastasis classifier for papillary thyroid cancer was the set of CDR3 differences across clinicopathological groups. TCRdb re-called the PCR reads via MiXCR. TCRdb assigned the V and J calls; the authors' analysis was not used. The top ten hold around 21% of the sample, which has 30,000 to 40,000 clones, roughly 19% seen once. This clone was counted at least ten times. As yet, its antigen is unknown. The CDR3 length is 13 residues. V lost 0 bases and J 3 bases, leaving 6 bases between the germline ends. Germline CDR1 LGHNA, CDR2 YSLEER. The entire patient cohort was treatment-naive prior to thyroid surgery.

The chain is built from TRBV4-3 and TRBJ2-7; D remains ambiguous. The sequence derives from a female donor with papillary thyroid cancer or a benign thyroid nodule (not recorded which). Some clones in this sample may be carry-over from other donors' samples. Source material: blood. CDR3 nucleotides: TGCGCCAGCAGCCAAGATCGAAACTACGAGCAGTACTTC. Protein product: CASSQDRNYEQYF.